What follows are 8 T cell receptor beta chains derived from one specimen sequenced in a study of cytomegalovirus exposure and HLA in healthy donors. In the PCR, 60 Vbeta and 13 Jbeta primers were used. Measured with immunoSEQ multiplex PCR; TCRdb has only the in-frame clones, and not every one. Altogether roughly 110,000 clones are present, 77% being singletons, with the ten largest covering approximately 4.5%. The specimen was PBMCs. These receptors came from a male donor in good health and CMV-seronegative.

V is TRBV10-3 and J is TRBJ2-3, with a possible D match to TRBD2 (7 bases). Germline V gene lookup returns CDR1 ENHRY and CDR2 SYGVKD. V dropped 4 bases and J dropped 6 bases, with 26 bases sitting between them. This CDR3 region has 18 residues. Here the CDR3 reads CAISGPTGAGVPTDTQYF. The CDR3 DNA reads as TGTGCCATCAGTGGGCCCACGGGGGCGGGAGTACCAACGGATACGCAGTATTTT.

The rearrangement joins TRBV5-1 to TRBJ1-5, with unresolved D. Trimming took off 2 bases at V and 9 bases at J, with 3 bases between the two ends. Germline lookup yields CDR1 SGHRS and CDR2 YFSETQ. This CDR3 contains 10 residues. This chain's CDR3 is CASSFLPQHF. In DNA form, the CDR3 reads TGCGCCAGCAGCTTTCTGCCCCAGCATTTT.

The chain recombines TRBV10-2 with TRBJ1-5, with 7 bases aligning to TRBD1. Germline CDR1 reads WSHSY; CDR2 reads SAAADI. Unmatched junction bases numbered 3, after V lost 3 bases and J lost 4 bases. The CDR3 is 14 amino acids. CDR3 loop: CASSEFRGNQPQHF. CDR3 coding DNA: TGCGCCAGCAGTGAATTCAGGGGGAATCAGCCCCAGCATTTT.

This rearrangement joins TRBV5-1 to TRBJ1-1; TRBD1 agrees at 7 bases. V lost 5 bases to trimming and J lost 4 bases; unmatched junction nucleotides: 5. Per germline, CDR1 SGHRS and CDR2 YFSETQ. The CDR3 spans 13 residues. CDR3 bases: TGCGCCAGCAGGACAGGGCCGGTCACTGAAGCTTTCTTT. This codes for CASRTGPVTEAFF.

The CDR3 nucleotides are TGTGCCAGCAGCCCTAGGGGCGAGGGAAACACCATATATTTT. Translated: CASSPRGEGNTIYF. The chain joins TRBV6-6 to TRBJ1-3; TRBD1 might be the D (5 bases). Trimming stripped 6 bases from V and 4 bases from J, with 13 bases between. CDR3 length equals 14 residues. The germline CDR1 and CDR2 sequences are MNHNY and SVGAGI (reference sequence).

The chain is built from TRBV11-2 and TRBJ1-2, with TRBD1 identical over 7 bases. Germline V gene lookup returns CDR1 SGHAT and CDR2 FQNNGV. V lost 7 bases, J lost 7 bases, and 12 bases stayed unmatched. CDR3 size: 14 residues. Here the CDR3 DNA reads TGTGCCAGCATACTGACAGGGTCAAGGCGTGGCTACACCTTC. It translates to CASILTGSRRGYTF. The full variable domain, with the rest looked up from reference TRBV11-2 and TRBJ1-2, is EAGVAQSPRYKIIEKRQSVAFWCNPISGHATLYWYQQILGQGPKLLIQFQNNGVVDDSQLPKDRFSAERLKGVDSTLKIQPAKLEDSAVYLCASILTGSRRGYTFGSGTRLTVV.

The chain uses TRBV7-9 and TRBJ2-7, with 10 positions matching TRBD1. Germline V CDR1 and CDR2: SEHNR, FQNEAQ (reference sequence). This CDR3 region has 13 residues. Trimming removed 6 bases from V and 6 bases from J; junction bases left unmatched: 5. CDR3 in amino acids: CASSRDRGSEQYF. The CDR3 DNA reads as TGTGCCAGCAGTCGGGACAGGGGATCCGAGCAGTACTTC.

This rearrangement joins TRBV30 to TRBJ1-2; 8 bases line up with TRBD1. J was trimmed by 7 bases and V by 5 bases; bases with no gene match: 12. The germline CDR1 and CDR2 sequences are GTSNPN and SVGIG (reference sequence). CDR3 length: 14 amino acids. The CDR3 is CAWQADRGFSGYTF. As DNA, the CDR3 is TGTGCCTGGCAAGCTGACAGGGGATTTTCTGGCTACACCTTC. Filled out from reference TRBV30 and TRBJ1-2, the complete variable domain reads SQTIHQWPATLVQPVGSPLSLECTVEGTSNPNLYWYRQAAGRGLQLLFYSVGIGQISSEVPQNLSASRPQDRQFILSSKKLLLSDSGFYLCAWQADRGFSGYTFGSGTRLTVV.